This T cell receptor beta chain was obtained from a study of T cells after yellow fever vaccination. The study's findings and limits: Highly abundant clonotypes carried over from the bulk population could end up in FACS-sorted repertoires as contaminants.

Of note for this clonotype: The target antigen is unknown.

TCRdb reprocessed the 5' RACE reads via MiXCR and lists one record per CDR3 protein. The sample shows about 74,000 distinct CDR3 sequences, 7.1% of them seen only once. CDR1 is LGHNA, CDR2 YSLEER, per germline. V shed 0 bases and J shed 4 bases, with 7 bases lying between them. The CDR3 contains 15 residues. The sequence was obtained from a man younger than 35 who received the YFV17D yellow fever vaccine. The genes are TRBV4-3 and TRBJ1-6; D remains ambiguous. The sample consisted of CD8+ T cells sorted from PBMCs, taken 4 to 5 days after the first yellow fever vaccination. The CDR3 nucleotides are TGCGCCAGCAGCCAAGAGAGAAGGTATAATTCACCCCTCCACTTT. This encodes CASSQERRYNSPLHF.